Each of the 30 T cell receptor beta chains below was sequenced from the same sample in a study of regulatory T cells in long-lasting Graves disease. As to time point: newly diagnosed GD, antithyroid drugs for less than 3 months. TCR sequences were obtained from RNA taken from PBMCs. Combining iRepertoire HTBI primers with Arm-PCR of CDR3 regions, the authors built TCR beta libraries. TCRdb ran MiXCR on the multiplex PCR reads and lists one entry per CDR3 protein. The sample comprises about 530,000 distinct CDR3 sequences, about 16% of which are singletons, and 25% rests with the top ten. These sequences were also reported in another study, on T cells in Graves' hyperthyroidism and ophthalmopathy.

Sequenced material: peripheral blood mononuclear cells (PBMCs), taken at new diagnosis, from a patient treated with antithyroid drugs. The receptors come from a woman in her forties or fifties with Graves disease.

This clonotype was found many times. This chain connects TRBV5-6 to TRBJ1-1; D not certain. The germline V and J ends were trimmed by 8 bases and 1 base, with 9 bases remaining between them. This CDR3 is built from 12 residues. Germline values: CDR1 SGHDT, CDR2 YYEEEE. The CDR3 DNA follows: TGTGCCAGTCTTACCTGGAACACTGAAGCTTTCTTT. This encodes CASLTWNTEAFF.

This chain joins TRBV6-5 and TRBJ1-3, with 8 bases that match TRBD1. This CDR3 region has 15 residues. The ends lost 4 bases at V and 4 bases at J; junction bases unmatched: 6. CDR1 and CDR2 (germline): MNHEY, SVGAGI. The CDR3 DNA follows: TGTGCCAGCAGTTTAGGACAGGGAGCAGGAAACACCATATATTTT. It yields the protein CASSLGQGAGNTIYF.

This clonotype was seen a few times. The genes are TRBV19 and TRBJ2-5, with 10 positions matching TRBD2. The CDR3 contains 15 residues. J was trimmed by 5 bases and V by 3 bases; bases with no gene match: 6. Germline V CDR1 and CDR2: LNHDA, SQIVND (reference sequence). In DNA, the CDR3 is TGTGCCAGTAGTATTGGATCTAGCGGGGGTGAGACCCAGTACTTC. Translation: CASSIGSSGGETQYF.

This clonotype was observed a few times. The V and J genes are TRBV11-2 and TRBJ1-1, with TRBD1 matching over 7 bases. V was pared by 2 bases and J by 10 bases, with 10 bases of the junction left unmatched. The CDR3 extends over 14 amino acids. CDR1 is SGHAT and CDR2 is FQNNGV in the germline V gene. CDR3: CASSLLQGPGGAFF. CDR3 bases: TGTGCCAGCAGCTTACTACAGGGCCCAGGGGGAGCTTTCTTT.

The rearrangement uses TRBV5-1 and TRBJ1-1; D not resolved. CDR3 size: 15 residues. CDR1 is SGHRS and CDR2 is YFSETQ in the germline V gene. V lost 3 bases to trimming and J lost 1 base, with 13 bases between them. Written as DNA, the CDR3 is TGCGCCAGCAGCTCCGGACGGATCGGGAACACTGAAGCTTTCTTT. Translation gives CASSSGRIGNTEAFF.

This clonotype has a handful of counts. The chain couples TRBV9 to TRBJ1-3; 7 bases are shared with TRBD1. J was trimmed by 0 bases and V by 0 bases; bases with no gene match: 0. The CDR3 length is 15 residues. Germline loops: CDR1 SGDLS, CDR2 YYNGEE. The CDR3 coding sequence is TGTGCCAGCAGCGTAGGACAGGGCTCTGGAAACACCATATATTTT. This encodes CASSVGQGSGNTIYF.

This clonotype was detected ten times or more. The chain links TRBV28 to TRBJ2-1; maybe TRBD2 (7 bases). CDR1 and CDR2 from the germline V gene are MDHEN and SYDVKM. The CDR3 contains 14 residues. V dropped 7 bases and J dropped 0 bases, with 10 bases sitting between them. CDR3 DNA: TGTGCCAGCAATAGGGGGGGCTCCTACAATGAGCAGTTCTTC. Amino acid sequence: CASNRGGSYNEQFF.

This clonotype was counted only a few times. The chain couples TRBV7-6 to TRBJ2-2; 9 positions agree with TRBD1. The CDR3 extends over 15 amino acids. Germline V gene lookup returns CDR1 SGHVS and CDR2 FNYEAQ. The V gene end was trimmed by 5 bases and the J gene end by 4 bases; junction bases not matched to a gene: 5. The CDR3 DNA reads TGTGCCAGCAGCGAAAGGACAGGGGCCACCGGGGAGCTGTTTTTT. Translation gives CASSERTGATGELFF.

This clonotype was found a few times. The chain couples TRBV30 to TRBJ1-3; D gene uncertain. The CDR3 covers 13 residues. V was clipped by 1 base and J by 12 bases, with 16 bases between them. Germline CDR1 reads GTSNPN; CDR2 reads SVGIG (reference sequence). DNA of the CDR3: TGTGCCTGGAGTGGAGGCAGCTCAACGGACATATATTTT. Encoded protein: CAWSGGSSTDIYF.

This clonotype turned up a few times. The CDR3 loop is CASSTVSYEQYF. In nucleotides, the CDR3 is TGTGCCAGCTCGACTGTCTCCTACGAGCAGTACTTC. V usage is TRBV6-1 and J usage is TRBJ2-7; D is unclear. The V gene lost 8 bases and the J gene lost 0 bases, with 8 bases spanning the gap. The CDR3 is 12 residues long. CDR1 and CDR2 from the germline V gene are MNHNS and SASEGT.

This clonotype was detected only a few times. CDR3 in amino acids: CASSYSRHGKTEAFF. CDR3 bases: TGTGCCAGCAGTTACTCCCGACACGGCAAAACTGAAGCTTTCTTT. V usage is TRBV6-5 and J usage is TRBJ1-1; D is unclear. The germline V gene has CDR1 MNHEY and CDR2 SVGAGI. The CDR3 has 15 amino acids. Trimming shortened V by 0 bases and J by 5 bases, and 13 bases separated the two germline ends.

This clonotype has ten or more counts. This chain joins TRBV6-5 and TRBJ1-2; TRBD1 might be the D (5 bases). Trimming removed 0 bases at V and 0 bases at J, with 11 bases between. Germline CDR1 MNHEY, CDR2 SVGAGI. The CDR3 contains 16 residues. As DNA, the CDR3 is TGTGCCAGCAGTTACTCGACGGGGGTACCTAACTATGGCTACACCTTC. This gives the protein CASSYSTGVPNYGYTF.

This clonotype was observed a handful of times. This sequence joins TRBV20-1 and TRBJ2-1; no clear D. The V gene's germline CDR1 is DFQATT and CDR2 SNEGSKA (reference sequence). V was clipped by 0 bases and J by 9 bases, with 18 bases between them. The CDR3 extends over 15 amino acids. CDR3 DNA: TGCAGTGCTAGAGAACCGGGCGGTGCTATGGGTGAGCAGTTCTTC. Protein product: CSAREPGGAMGEQFF.

This clonotype showed up just a few times. At one boundary the junction diverges from the germline segment, which might be a read error. The rearrangement links TRBV13 to TRBJ2-2; 15 bases fit TRBD2. Germline V lookup: CDR1 PRHDT, CDR2 FYEKMQ (reference sequence). This CDR3 comprises 18 residues. The CDR3 spells CASSLGLAGGMNTGELFF. The CDR3 nucleotides read TGTGCCAGCAGTTTAGGACTAGCGGGGGGGATGAACACCGGGGAGCTGTTTTTT.

The chain carries TRBV20-1 and TRBJ1-5, with 11 bases aligning to TRBD1. The V and J ends lost 6 bases and 7 bases, in that order; junction bases with no gene match: 14. Germline CDR1 reads DFQATT; CDR2 reads SNEGSKA (reference sequence). This CDR3 is 16 amino acids long. The DNA of the CDR3 is TGCAGTGCCTTCCCGGACAGGGGGCAGGTGAACCAGCCCCAGCATTTT. Translation: CSAFPDRGQVNQPQHF.

The chain has TRBV6-1 and TRBJ2-7; 7 bases fit TRBD1. Trimming at V came to 6 bases and at J to 3 bases, leaving 14 bases not matched to a gene. The CDR3 is 16 residues long. Germline lookup yields CDR1 MNHNS and CDR2 SASEGT. The CDR3 reads CASSKKTGTANYEQYF. In DNA, the CDR3 is TGTGCCAGCAGCAAAAAGACCGGGACAGCCAACTACGAGCAGTACTTC.

In this sample, this clonotype turned up a few times. The CDR3 DNA follows: TGTGCCATCAGTGAGTCGATTGCGGAGACCCAGTACTTC. Translating gives CAISESIAETQYF. V is TRBV10-3 and J is TRBJ2-5; D is undetermined. Trimming left V 0 bases short and J 5 bases short, with 7 bases between. CDR1 and CDR2 from the germline V gene are ENHRY and SYGVKD. The CDR3 consists of 13 residues.

The chain employs TRBV3-1 and TRBJ2-7; D could derive from TRBD1 or TRBD2 (5 bases each). V lost 4 bases, J lost 0 bases, and 13 bases lay in between. This CDR3 region has 15 residues. Per germline, CDR1 LGHDT and CDR2 YNNKEL (reference sequence). The DNA of the CDR3 is TGTGCCAGCAGCCCCGGGACGGTAAGCTCCTACGAGCAGTACTTC. Translating gives CASSPGTVSSYEQYF.

This chain connects TRBV9 to TRBJ2-5; no definite D call. The CDR3 is 13 residues long. CDR1 SGDLS and CDR2 YYNGEE come from the germline V gene. The ends were cut back, 0 bases at V and 4 bases at J, with 7 bases in the middle. CDR3 protein: CASSVGLIETQYF. CDR3 DNA sequence: TGTGCCAGCAGCGTAGGGCTAATAGAGACCCAGTACTTC.

This clonotype was detected ten times or more. CDR3 sequence (DNA): TGTGCCAGCAGTGAATATTTAGGACAGCCTCTCTACGAGCAGTACTTC. It translates to CASSEYLGQPLYEQYF. The genes are TRBV6-1 and TRBJ2-7; possibly TRBD1 for D (6 bases). Germline V CDR1 and CDR2: MNHNS, SASEGT. The CDR3 loop spans 16 amino acids. Trimming took 2 bases from V and 3 from J, leaving 17 bases between them.

This clonotype was recorded at least ten times. The chain is built from TRBV28 and TRBJ1-4, with 8 bases fitting TRBD1. J lost 3 bases, V lost 6 bases, and 9 bases had no gene match. The CDR3 has 16 amino acids. The germline gives CDR1 MDHEN, CDR2 SYDVKM. The CDR3 region has the DNA TGTGCCAGCAGGATCACGACAGGGGTACCTAATGAAAAACTGTTTTTT. It is translated as CASRITTGVPNEKLFF.

The table lists this clonotype with many counts. V usage is TRBV10-3 and J usage is TRBJ2-7; maybe TRBD1 (5 bases). CDR1 and CDR2 (germline): ENHRY, SYGVKD. This CDR3 spans 16 amino acids. V dropped 2 bases and J dropped 3 bases, with 17 bases sitting between them. In nucleotides, the CDR3 is TGTGCCATCAGTGAGCAGAAAGACAGAGCTAGCTACGAGCAGTACTTC. This translates into CAISEQKDRASYEQYF.

This clonotype showed up many times. The chain carries TRBV2 and TRBJ1-4, with a weak D call TRBD1 (5 bases). This CDR3 contains 14 residues. From germline, CDR1 is SNHLY and CDR2 FYNNEI. V shed 8 bases and J shed 4 bases, with 14 bases lying between them. Here the CDR3 DNA reads TGTGCCAGCTTTTCCGGGACCCATAATGAAAAACTGTTTTTT. It specifies CASFSGTHNEKLFF.

This clonotype was detected many times. The V call is TRBV10-3, the J call TRBJ1-2; D unclear. V lost 0 bases, J lost 4 bases, and 6 bases lay in between. The germline CDR1 and CDR2 sequences are ENHRY and SYGVKD. This CDR3 spans 13 amino acids. The CDR3 spells CAISESGIYGYTF. In DNA, the CDR3 is TGTGCCATCAGTGAGTCCGGGATCTATGGCTACACCTTC.

This clonotype was observed a handful of times. Given a much more abundant clone one base away, this may be a read error. The chain employs TRBV7-8 and TRBJ1-4; TRBD1 might be the D (6 bases). CDR3 length: 12 residues. The germline V gene has CDR1 SGHVS and CDR2 FQNEAQ. The CDR3 loop is CASSLAQGELSF. CDR3 DNA sequence: TGTGCCAGCAGCTTAGCACAGGGAGAGCTGTCTTTT.

The chain links TRBV7-9 to TRBJ2-1; 11 bases line up with TRBD2. Germline loops: CDR1 SEHNR, CDR2 FQNEAQ (reference sequence). The CDR3 is 16 amino acids. Unmatched junction bases numbered 5, after V lost 1 base and J lost 6 bases. CDR3 nucleotide sequence: TGTGCCAGCAGCTTAGTTTCTAGCGGGGGGCCCAATGAGCAGTTCTTC. It encodes CASSLVSSGGPNEQFF. Full variable domain (missing parts from reference TRBV7-9 and TRBJ2-1): DTGVSQNPRHKITKRGQNVTFRCDPISEHNRLYWYRQTLGQGPEFLTYFQNEAQLEKSRLLSDRFSAERPKGSFSTLEIQRTEQGDSAMYLCASSLVSSGGPNEQFFGPGTRLTVL.

For this clonotype: This may stem from a read error, because a much larger clone lies one nucleotide away. This chain connects TRBV6-1 to TRBJ1-5; 7 positions match TRBD1. There are 12 residues in the CDR3. CDR1 and CDR2 from the germline V gene are MNHNS and SASEGT. In DNA form, the CDR3 reads TGTGCCGGCAGGGGGGGGGTCCAGCCCCAGCATTTT. This encodes CAGRGGVQPQHF.

This clonotype was picked up one time. V usage is TRBV24-1 and J usage is TRBJ2-5; D is perhaps TRBD1 (5 bases). The V end lost 5 bases, the J end lost 7 bases, and 13 bases lay between the germline ends. Germline V lookup: CDR1 KGHDR, CDR2 SFDVKD. The CDR3 consists of 13 residues. The CDR3 loop is CATSGAGKGTQYF. DNA for the CDR3: TGTGCCACCAGTGGGGCAGGGAAAGGGACCCAGTACTTC.

The J gene is TRBJ2-4, the V gene TRBV28, with no clear D. V was cut by 5 bases and J by 1 base, with 15 bases left in between. This CDR3 has 16 amino acids. Germline CDR1 MDHEN, CDR2 SYDVKM. CDR3 residues: CASSPNTFSAKNIQYF. The DNA of the CDR3 is TGTGCCAGCAGTCCCAACACCTTTTCTGCCAAAAACATTCAGTACTTC.

This rearrangement joins TRBV13 to TRBJ2-2; 7 positions agree with TRBD2. With 0 bases clipped from V and 3 bases from J, the junction kept 4 bases outside the gene matches. CDR1 and CDR2 (germline): PRHDT, FYEKMQ (reference sequence). CDR3 length: 16 amino acids. CDR3 sequence reads: CASSLGGGGDTGELFF. The CDR3 DNA reads as TGTGCCAGCAGCTTAGGAGGCGGGGGTGACACCGGGGAGCTGTTTTTT.